One and the same sample provided the 16 T cell receptor beta chains below, sequenced in a study of shared clonotypes between healthy human individuals. Using immunoSEQ multiplex PCR, the repertoire was profiled, and TCRdb retains in-frame clones only, with some absent. The data contain 300,000 or so clones, around two thirds of them seen just once; the ten biggest clones take up about a tenth. Material for sequencing was memory CD4+ T cells sorted from blood. Subset specified: CD45RA-negative fraction. The source is a man under 40 in good health.

Here the CDR3 reads CASSLESNPLREQYF. The CDR3 nucleotides are TGCGCCAGCAGCTTGGAATCTAACCCCCTCCGCGAGCAGTACTTC. This chain connects TRBV5-1 to TRBJ2-7, with no clear D. V lost 0 bases and J 6 bases, leaving 16 bases between the germline ends. The germline CDR1 and CDR2 sequences are SGHRS and YFSETQ. The CDR3 is 15 residues long.

This clone was observed a handful of times. This chain connects TRBV19 to TRBJ1-5, with 7 bases identical to TRBD1. This CDR3 has 13 amino acids. Germline-derived CDR1 and CDR2 are LNHDA and SQIVND (reference sequence). V shed 6 bases, J shed 7 bases, and the junction held 6 bases outside the gene matches. The CDR3 spells CASSQGVGQPQHF. For the CDR3, the DNA is TGTGCCAGTAGCCAGGGGGTAGGGCAGCCCCAGCATTTT.

The chain is built from TRBV7-8 and TRBJ2-3; 10 nucleotides match TRBD2. The CDR3 covers 15 residues. Germline V gene lookup returns CDR1 SGHVS and CDR2 FQNEAQ. V lost 5 bases, J lost 9 bases, and 11 bases stayed unmatched. This CDR3 reads CASSGNPSGRGTQYF. The CDR3 nucleotides read TGTGCCAGCAGCGGCAACCCTAGCGGGAGAGGGACGCAGTATTTT.

The genes are TRBV28 and TRBJ1-2, with a weak D call TRBD1 (6 bases). With 10 bases removed from V and 2 bases from J, the gap between germline ends came to 14 bases. Germline lookup yields CDR1 MDHEN and CDR2 SYDVKM. The CDR3 sequence is 13 residues long. DNA for the CDR3: TGTGCCATCCTCGCGGGGGCGAACTATGGCTACACCTTC. Amino acids: CAILAGANYGYTF.

This clone showed up just a few times. The chain carries TRBV11-3 and TRBJ2-5, with TRBD2 identical over 8 bases. The CDR3 has 17 amino acids. V was pared by 2 bases and J by 5 bases, with 13 bases of the junction left unmatched. Germline V lookup: CDR1 SGHNT, CDR2 YENEEA. CDR3 sequence (DNA): TGTGCCAGCAGCTTAAGGGTAGCGGGGCGCTTAGGGGAGACCCAGTACTTC. This translates into CASSLRVAGRLGETQYF. Filled out from reference TRBV11-3 and TRBJ2-5, the complete variable domain reads EAGVVQSPRYKIIEKKQPVAFWCNPISGHNTLYWYLQNLGQGPELLIRYENEEAVDDSQLPKDRFSAERLKGVDSTLKIQPAELGDSAVYLCASSLRVAGRLGETQYFGPGTRLLVL.

This clone has a single count. This sequence joins TRBV6-6 and TRBJ2-7; 12 nucleotides match TRBD1. Trimming took 4 bases from V and 5 from J; bases not matched to a gene: 6. CDR3 length: 15 amino acids. Germline lookup yields CDR1 MNHNY and CDR2 SVGAGI (reference sequence). In DNA form, the CDR3 reads TGTGCCAGCAGTTCAGTCGGGACAGGGGGCCACGAGCAGTACTTC. Its translation: CASSSVGTGGHEQYF.

The rearrangement joins TRBV9 to TRBJ2-2, with 8 bases matching TRBD2. Germline V gene lookup returns CDR1 SGDLS and CDR2 YYNGEE. The CDR3 extends over 15 amino acids. Losses at the gene ends were 3 bases for V and 7 bases for J; bases not matched to a gene: 8. CDR3 sequence reads: CASSDSGRKVGELFF. In DNA form, the CDR3 reads TGTGCCAGCAGCGACAGCGGGAGAAAGGTCGGGGAGCTGTTTTTT.

The chain is built from TRBV2 and TRBJ1-5; D gene ambiguous. There are 13 residues in the CDR3. The germline V and J ends were trimmed by 4 bases and 4 bases, with 8 bases remaining between them. From germline, CDR1 is SNHLY and CDR2 FYNNEI. For the CDR3, the DNA is TGTGCCAGCAGTGGCCGAGTGAATCAGCCCCAGCATTTT. Its protein is CASSGRVNQPQHF.

The genes are TRBV10-2 and TRBJ2-5; possibly TRBD1 or TRBD2 for D (6 bases each). The CDR3 spans 15 residues. In germline, CDR1 is WSHSY, CDR2 SAAADI. V was trimmed by 0 bases and J by 4 bases, leaving 12 bases between them. The CDR3 loop is CASSESIGGGETQYF. The CDR3, as DNA: TGCGCCAGCAGTGAGTCGATAGGGGGAGGAGAGACCCAGTACTTC.

The chain has TRBV7-9 and TRBJ2-1, with D possibly being TRBD1 or TRBD2 (6 bases each). V lost 3 bases and J 7 bases, leaving 10 bases between the germline ends. This CDR3 comprises 13 residues. CDR1 SEHNR and CDR2 FQNEAQ come from the germline V gene (reference sequence). The CDR3 coding sequence is TGTGCCAGCAGCTTTAGGAGGGGGAATGAGCAGTTCTTC. This translates into CASSFRRGNEQFF.

The J gene is TRBJ1-2, the V gene TRBV5-1; TRBD1 matches at 8 bases. Germline loops: CDR1 SGHRS, CDR2 YFSETQ. This CDR3 has 16 amino acids. With 0 bases clipped from V and 5 bases from J, the junction kept 9 bases outside the gene matches. The CDR3 sequence: CASSLGVQGARYGYTF. DNA for the CDR3: TGCGCCAGCAGCTTGGGGGTCCAGGGGGCGCGGTATGGCTACACCTTC.

This clone has only a few counts. This rearrangement joins TRBV27 to TRBJ2-7, with 10 bases lining up with TRBD2. The junction had 13 bases not matched to a gene; V was cut back by 6 bases and J by 5 bases. The CDR3 is 16 residues long. Germline loops: CDR1 MNHEY, CDR2 SMNVEV (reference sequence). CDR3 sequence (DNA): TGTGCCAGCAGACGACTCTCTAGCGGGAGAATAAACGAGCAGTACTTC. Translation: CASRRLSSGRINEQYF.

The table lists this clone with a count of one. The V call is TRBV18, the J call TRBJ1-1, with TRBD1 identical over 7 bases. This CDR3 has 13 amino acids. Looked up from germline, CDR1 is KGHSH and CDR2 is LQKENI. The J segment lost 4 bases and the V segment lost 6 bases, leaving 5 bases of the junction unmatched. Here the CDR3 reads CASSQGEITEAFF. The DNA for the CDR3 is TGTGCCAGCTCTCAGGGGGAGATCACTGAAGCTTTCTTT.

V is TRBV9 and J is TRBJ2-7, with 8 bases fitting TRBD2. The V gene's germline CDR1 is SGDLS and CDR2 YYNGEE. This CDR3 comprises 12 residues. V dropped 7 bases and J dropped 6; count of bases not matched to a gene: 6. The CDR3 DNA reads as TGTGCCAGCGGGACTAGAGTCTCCGAGCAGTACTTC. Amino acid sequence: CASGTRVSEQYF.

V is TRBV7-3 and J is TRBJ2-1; 9 positions agree with TRBD2. The CDR3 has 16 amino acids. Germline V gives CDR1 SGHTA, CDR2 FQGTGA. V lost 2 bases and J lost 6; bases outside the gene matches: 8. The CDR3, as DNA: TGTGCCAGCAGCTTATCCTTAGCGGGAGTAGGCAATGAGCAGTTCTTC. Amino acid sequence: CASSLSLAGVGNEQFF.

Remarks on this clone: Distinct nucleotide sequences in the sample also encode this CDR3. The chain links TRBV7-2 to TRBJ2-7; D ambiguous. The CDR3 totals 11 residues. Trimming left V 2 bases short and J 4 bases short, with 3 bases between. CDR1 and CDR2 (germline): SGHTA, FQGNSA. The CDR3 loop is CASSLIYEQYF. Written as DNA, the CDR3 is TGTGCCAGCAGCTTAATTTACGAGCAGTACTTC.